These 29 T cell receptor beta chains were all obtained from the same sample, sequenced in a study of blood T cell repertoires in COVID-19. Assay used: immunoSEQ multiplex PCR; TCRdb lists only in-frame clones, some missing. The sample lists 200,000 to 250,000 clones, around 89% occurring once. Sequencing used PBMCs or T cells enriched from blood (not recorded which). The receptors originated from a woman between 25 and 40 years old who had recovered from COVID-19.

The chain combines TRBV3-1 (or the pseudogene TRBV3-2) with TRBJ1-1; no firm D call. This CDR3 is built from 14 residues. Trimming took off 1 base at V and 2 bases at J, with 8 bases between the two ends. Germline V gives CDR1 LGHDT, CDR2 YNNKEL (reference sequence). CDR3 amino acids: CASSQGRTNTEAFF. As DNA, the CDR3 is TGTGCCAGCAGCCAAGGTCGGACTAACACTGAAGCTTTCTTT.

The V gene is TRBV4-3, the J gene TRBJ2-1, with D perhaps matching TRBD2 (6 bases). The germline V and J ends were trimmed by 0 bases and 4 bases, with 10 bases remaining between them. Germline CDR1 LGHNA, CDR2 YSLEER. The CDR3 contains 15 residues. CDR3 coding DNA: TGCGCCAGCAGCCAAGACCGGGGGAGTTACAATGAGCAGTTCTTC. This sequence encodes CASSQDRGSYNEQFF.

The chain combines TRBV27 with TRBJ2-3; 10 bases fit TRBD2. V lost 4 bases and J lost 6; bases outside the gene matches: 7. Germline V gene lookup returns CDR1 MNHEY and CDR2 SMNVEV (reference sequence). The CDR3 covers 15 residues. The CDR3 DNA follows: TGTGCCAGCAGTTCCCGGCCGGGACTAGCGGATACGCAGTATTTT. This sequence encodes CASSSRPGLADTQYF.

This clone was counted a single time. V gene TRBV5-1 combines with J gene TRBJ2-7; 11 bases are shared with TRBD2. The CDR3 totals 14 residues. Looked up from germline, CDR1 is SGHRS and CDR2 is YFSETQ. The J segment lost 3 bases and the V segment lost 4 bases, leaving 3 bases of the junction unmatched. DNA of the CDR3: TGCGCCAGCAGCCTGGGACTAGCGGTCTACGAGCAGTACTTC. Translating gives CASSLGLAVYEQYF.

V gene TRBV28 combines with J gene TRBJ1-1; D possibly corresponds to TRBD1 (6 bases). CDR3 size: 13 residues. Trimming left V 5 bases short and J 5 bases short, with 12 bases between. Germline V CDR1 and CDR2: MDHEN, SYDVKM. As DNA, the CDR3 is TGTGCCAGCAGTGGGGGGGGGCCAACTGAAGCTTTCTTT. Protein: CASSGGGPTEAFF.

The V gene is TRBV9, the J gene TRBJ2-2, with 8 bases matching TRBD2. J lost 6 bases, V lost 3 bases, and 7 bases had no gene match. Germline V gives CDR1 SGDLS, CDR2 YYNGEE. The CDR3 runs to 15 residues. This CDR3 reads CASSASGSLPGELFF. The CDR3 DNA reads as TGTGCCAGCAGCGCTAGCGGGTCTCTCCCCGGGGAGCTGTTTTTT.

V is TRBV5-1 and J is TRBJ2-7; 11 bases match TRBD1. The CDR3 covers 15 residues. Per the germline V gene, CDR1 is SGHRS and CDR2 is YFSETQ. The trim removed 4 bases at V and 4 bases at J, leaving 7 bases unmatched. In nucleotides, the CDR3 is TGCGCCAGCAGCAATCGGACAGGGGGCAAGTACGAGCAGTACTTC. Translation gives CASSNRTGGKYEQYF.

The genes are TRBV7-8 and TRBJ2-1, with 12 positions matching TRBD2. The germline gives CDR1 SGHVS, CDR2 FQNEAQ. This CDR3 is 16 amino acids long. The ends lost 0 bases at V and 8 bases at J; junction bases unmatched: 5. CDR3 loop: CASSLALAGGPDEQFF. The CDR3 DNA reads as TGTGCCAGCAGCTTAGCGCTAGCGGGAGGGCCAGATGAGCAGTTCTTC. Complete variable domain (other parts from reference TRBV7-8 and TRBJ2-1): GAGVSQSPRYKVAKRGQDVALRCDPISGHVSLFWYQQALGQGPEFLTYFQNEAQLDKSGLPSDRFFAERPEGSVSTLKIQRTQQEDSAVYLCASSLALAGGPDEQFFGPGTRLTVL.

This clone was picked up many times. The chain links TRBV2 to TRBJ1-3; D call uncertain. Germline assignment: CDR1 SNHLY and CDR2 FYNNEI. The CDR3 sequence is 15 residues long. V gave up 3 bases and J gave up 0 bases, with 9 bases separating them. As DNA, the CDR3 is TGTGCCAGCAGTGATGGCAGCGGCTCTGGAAACACCATATATTTT. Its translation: CASSDGSGSGNTIYF. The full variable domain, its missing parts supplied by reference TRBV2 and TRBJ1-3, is EPEVTQTPSHQVTQMGQEVILRCVPISNHLYFYWYRQILGQKVEFLVSFYNNEISEKSEIFDDQFSVERPDGSNFTLKIRSTKLEDSAMYFCASSDGSGSGNTIYFGEGSWLTVV.

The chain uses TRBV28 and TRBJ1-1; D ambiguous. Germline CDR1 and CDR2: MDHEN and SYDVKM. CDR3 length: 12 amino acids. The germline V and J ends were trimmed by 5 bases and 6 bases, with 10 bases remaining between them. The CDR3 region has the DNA TGTGCCAGCAGTGCCCTGAGGGCTGAAGCTTTCTTT. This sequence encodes CASSALRAEAFF. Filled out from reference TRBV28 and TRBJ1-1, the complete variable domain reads DVKVTQSSRYLVKRTGEKVFLECVQDMDHENMFWYRQDPGLGLRLIYFSYDVKMKEKGDIPEGYSVSREKKERFSLILESASTNQTSMYLCASSALRAEAFFGQGTRLTVV.

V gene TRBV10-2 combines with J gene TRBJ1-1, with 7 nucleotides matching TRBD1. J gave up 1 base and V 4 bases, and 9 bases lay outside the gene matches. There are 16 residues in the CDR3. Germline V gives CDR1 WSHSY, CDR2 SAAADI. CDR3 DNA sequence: TGCGCCAGCAGTGTCCCGAAGGGACAGACGAACACTGAAGCTTTCTTT. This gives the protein CASSVPKGQTNTEAFF.

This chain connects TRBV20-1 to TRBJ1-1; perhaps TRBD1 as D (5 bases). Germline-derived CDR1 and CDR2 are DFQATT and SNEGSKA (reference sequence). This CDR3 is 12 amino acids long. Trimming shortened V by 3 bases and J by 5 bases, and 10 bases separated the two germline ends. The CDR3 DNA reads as TGCAGTGCTAGTCCCAGGGTTACTGAAGCTTTCTTT. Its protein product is CSASPRVTEAFF.

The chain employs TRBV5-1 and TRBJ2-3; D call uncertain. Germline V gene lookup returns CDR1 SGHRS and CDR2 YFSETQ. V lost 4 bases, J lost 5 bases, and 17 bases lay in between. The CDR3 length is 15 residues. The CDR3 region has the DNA TGCGCCAGCAGCCCGCCCCGCCCCCAACTAGATACGCAGTATTTT. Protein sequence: CASSPPRPQLDTQYF.

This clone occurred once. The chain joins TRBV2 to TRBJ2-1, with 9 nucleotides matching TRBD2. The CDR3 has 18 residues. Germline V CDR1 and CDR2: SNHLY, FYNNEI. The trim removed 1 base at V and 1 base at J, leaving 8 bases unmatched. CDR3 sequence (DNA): TGTGCCAGCAGTGAAGTTCCGGGACTAGCAGGGTCCTACAATGAGCAGTTCTTC. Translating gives CASSEVPGLAGSYNEQFF.

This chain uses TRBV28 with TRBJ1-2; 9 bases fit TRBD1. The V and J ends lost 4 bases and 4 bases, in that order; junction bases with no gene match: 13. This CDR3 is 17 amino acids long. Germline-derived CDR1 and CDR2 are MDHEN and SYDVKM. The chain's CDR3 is CASSSEDRGSLSYGYTF. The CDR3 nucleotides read TGTGCCAGCAGTTCCGAAGACAGGGGGAGTTTAAGCTATGGCTACACCTTC.

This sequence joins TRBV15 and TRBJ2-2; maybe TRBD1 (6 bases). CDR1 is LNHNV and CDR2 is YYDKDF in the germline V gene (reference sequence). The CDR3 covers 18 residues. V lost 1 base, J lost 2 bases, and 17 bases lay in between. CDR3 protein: CATSRGWGQTENTGELFF. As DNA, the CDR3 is TGTGCCACCAGCAGAGGATGGGGGCAGACAGAAAACACCGGGGAGCTGTTTTTT.

CDR3 in amino acids: CASSYRLNTEAFF. In nucleotides, the CDR3 is TGTGCCAGCAGCTACAGGTTGAACACTGAAGCTTTCTTT. The chain is built from TRBV7-2 and TRBJ1-1, with D perhaps matching TRBD1 (5 bases). V was trimmed by 4 bases and J by 0 bases, leaving 6 bases between them. Germline CDR1 is SGHTA and CDR2 is FQGNSA. CDR3 length: 13 amino acids.

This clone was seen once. The CDR3 region is CSVEERTDFNSPLHF. Written as DNA, the CDR3 is TGCAGCGTTGAAGAGAGGACAGACTTTAATTCACCCCTCCACTTT. The chain employs TRBV29-1 and TRBJ1-6, with D perhaps TRBD1 (6 bases). The CDR3 runs 15 residues. CDR1 and CDR2 (germline): SQVTM, ANQGSEA. V lost 0 bases, J lost 6 bases, and 12 bases lay in between.

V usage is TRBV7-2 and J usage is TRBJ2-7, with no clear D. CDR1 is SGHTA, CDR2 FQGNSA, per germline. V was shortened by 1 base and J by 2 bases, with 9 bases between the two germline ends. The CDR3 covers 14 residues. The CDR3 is CASSLDPGAYEQYF. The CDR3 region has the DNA TGTGCCAGCAGCTTAGATCCAGGTGCCTACGAGCAGTACTTC.

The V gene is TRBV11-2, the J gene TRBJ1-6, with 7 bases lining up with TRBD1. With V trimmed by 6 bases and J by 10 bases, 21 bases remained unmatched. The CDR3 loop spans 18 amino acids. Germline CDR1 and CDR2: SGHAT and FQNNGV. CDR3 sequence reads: CASRAIVRRGGIGSPLHF. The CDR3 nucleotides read TGTGCCAGCAGAGCTATCGTTAGAAGAGGGGGCATAGGGTCACCCCTCCACTTT.

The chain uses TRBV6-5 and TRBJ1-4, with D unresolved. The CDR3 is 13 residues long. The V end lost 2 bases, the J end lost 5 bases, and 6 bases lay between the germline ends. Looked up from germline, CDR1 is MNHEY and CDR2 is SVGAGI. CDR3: CASSYVMNEKLFF. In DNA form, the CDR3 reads TGTGCCAGCAGTTACGTTATGAATGAAAAACTGTTTTTT.

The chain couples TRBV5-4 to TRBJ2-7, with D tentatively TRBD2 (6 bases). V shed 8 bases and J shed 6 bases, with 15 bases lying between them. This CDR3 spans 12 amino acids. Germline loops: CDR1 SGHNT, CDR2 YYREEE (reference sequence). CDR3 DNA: TGTGCCAGTGCGGAGGGCTTACGCGAGCAGTACTTC. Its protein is CASAEGLREQYF.

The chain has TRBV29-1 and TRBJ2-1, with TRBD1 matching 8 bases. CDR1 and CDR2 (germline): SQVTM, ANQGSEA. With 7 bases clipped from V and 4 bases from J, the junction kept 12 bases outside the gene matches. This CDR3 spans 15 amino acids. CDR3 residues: CSAAGTGAIYNEQFF. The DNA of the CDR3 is TGCAGCGCCGCTGGGACAGGAGCTATATACAATGAGCAGTTCTTC.

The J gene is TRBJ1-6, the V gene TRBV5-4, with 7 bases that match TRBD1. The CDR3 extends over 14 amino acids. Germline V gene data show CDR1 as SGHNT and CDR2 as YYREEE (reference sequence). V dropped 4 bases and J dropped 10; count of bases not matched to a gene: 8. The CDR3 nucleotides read TGTGCCAGCAGCACTCGACAGGGTTTGTCACCCCTCCACTTT. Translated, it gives CASSTRQGLSPLHF.

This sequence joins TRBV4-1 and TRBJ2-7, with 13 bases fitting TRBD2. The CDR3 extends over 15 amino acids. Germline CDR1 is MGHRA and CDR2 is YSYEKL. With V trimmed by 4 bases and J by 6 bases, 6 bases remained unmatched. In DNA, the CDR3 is TGCGCCAGCAGCCCTGGACTAGCGGGAGAAGGCGAGCAGTACTTC. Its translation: CASSPGLAGEGEQYF.

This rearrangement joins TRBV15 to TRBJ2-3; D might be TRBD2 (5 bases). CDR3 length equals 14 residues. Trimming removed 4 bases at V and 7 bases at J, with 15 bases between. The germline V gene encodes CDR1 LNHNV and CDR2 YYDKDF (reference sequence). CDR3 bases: TGTGCCACCAGCAAAGGGAGATTTGCTAATACGCAGTATTTT. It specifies CATSKGRFANTQYF.

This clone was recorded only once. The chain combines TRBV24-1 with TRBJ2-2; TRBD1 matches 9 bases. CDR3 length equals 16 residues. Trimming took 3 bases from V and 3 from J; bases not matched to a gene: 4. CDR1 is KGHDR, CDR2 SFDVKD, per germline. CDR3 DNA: TGTGCCACCAGTGATGTACGGACAGGGGACACCGGGGAGCTGTTTTTT. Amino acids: CATSDVRTGDTGELFF.

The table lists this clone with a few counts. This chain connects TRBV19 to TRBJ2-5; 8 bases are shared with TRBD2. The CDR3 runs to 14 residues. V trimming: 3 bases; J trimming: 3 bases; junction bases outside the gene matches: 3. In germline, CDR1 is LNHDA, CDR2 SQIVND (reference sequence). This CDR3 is CASSIVSGEETQYF. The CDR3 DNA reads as TGTGCCAGTAGTATCGTTAGCGGGGAAGAGACCCAGTACTTC.

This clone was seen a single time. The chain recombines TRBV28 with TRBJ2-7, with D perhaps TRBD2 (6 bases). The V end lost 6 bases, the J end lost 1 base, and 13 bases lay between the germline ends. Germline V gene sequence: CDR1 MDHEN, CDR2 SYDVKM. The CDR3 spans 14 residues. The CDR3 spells CASSLRDSSYEQYF. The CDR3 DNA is TGTGCCAGCAGCCTCCGGGACTCTTCCTACGAGCAGTACTTC.